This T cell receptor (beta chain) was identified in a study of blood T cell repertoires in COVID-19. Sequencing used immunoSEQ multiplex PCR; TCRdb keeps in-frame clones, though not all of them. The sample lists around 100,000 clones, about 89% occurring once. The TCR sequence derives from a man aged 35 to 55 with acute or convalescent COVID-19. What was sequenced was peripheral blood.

Here the CDR3 reads CATSRGPLTSGGYYEQYF. The CDR3 coding sequence is TGTGCCACCAGCAGAGGGCCGTTAACGAGCGGGGGGTACTACGAGCAGTACTTC. The V call is TRBV15, the J call TRBJ2-7; TRBD2 matches at 9 bases. Trimming took 1 base from V and 3 from J; bases not matched to a gene: 13. This CDR3 contains 18 residues. Germline V lookup: CDR1 LNHNV, CDR2 YYDKDF (reference sequence). Drawing the rest from reference TRBV15 and TRBJ2-7, the complete variable domain is DAMVIQNPRYQVTQFGKPVTLSCSQTLNHNVMYWYQQKSSQAPKLLFHYYDKDFNNEADTPDNFQSRRPNTSFCFLDIRSPGLGDTAMYLCATSRGPLTSGGYYEQYFGPGTRLTVT.